Shown below are 22 T cell receptor beta chains from a single sample sequenced in a study of tumor-infiltrating lymphocytes in glioblastoma multiforme. Multiple V-beta primers and a C-beta primer amplified TCRB from RNA. MiXCR, run by TCRdb on the multiplex PCR reads, gives a single entry per CDR3 protein. Among fewer than 40,000 distinct CDR3 sequences, roughly three fifths were seen once, and the ten largest hold around 34%. The sequenced sample consisted of brain tumor tissue. All receptors come from a male donor with glioblastoma.

About this clonotype: A read error may produce the germline difference seen at one junction end. The chain has TRBV7-9 and TRBJ2-7, with a tentative D call TRBD1 (6 bases). There are 16 residues in the CDR3. Germline assignment: CDR1 SEHNR and CDR2 FQNEAQ (reference sequence). The CDR3 sequence is CATSLGLGQRSYEQYF. The CDR3 nucleotides are TGTGCCACCAGCTTAGGATTAGGACAGCGGTCCTACGAGCAGTACTTC.

Concerning this clonotype: Since a much larger clone is just one base distant, this may be a read error. The rearrangement joins TRBV20-1 to TRBJ2-3; 9 bases agree with TRBD2. CDR3 length: 15 amino acids. The germline V gene encodes CDR1 DFQATT and CDR2 SNEGSKA (reference sequence). The CDR3 reads CSAQVPSGNTDMQYF. The CDR3 region has the DNA TGCAGTGCTCAGGTCCCTAGCGGGAACACAGATATGCAGTATTTT.

To note about this clonotype: This CDR3 fails to terminate in the conserved phenylalanine or tryptophan, so it likely reflects a read error. In nucleotides, the CDR3 is TGCAGTGCTAGGGGGCGGGGTTCCCTGAATTCACCCCTCCACATT. It yields the protein CSARGRGSLNSPLHI. The chain joins TRBV20-1 to TRBJ1-6, with D maybe TRBD1 (5 bases). Trimming removed 3 bases from V and 7 bases from J, with 16 bases in between. Germline loops: CDR1 DFQATT, CDR2 SNEGSKA (reference sequence). The CDR3 loop spans 15 amino acids.

About this clonotype itself: Lacking the conserved final phenylalanine or tryptophan, this CDR3 likely reflects a read error. The chain employs TRBV20-1 and TRBJ1-1; possible D gene TRBD1, 5 bases. Germline loops: CDR1 DFQATT, CDR2 SNEGSKA (reference sequence). The CDR3 runs to 13 residues. The CDR3 protein is CCAQGPANTEAFL. CDR3 DNA: TGCTGTGCCCAGGGACCCGCGAACACTGAAGCTTTCCTT.

A remark on this clonotype: Mismatch with germline at one junction end may stem from a read error. This chain links TRBV11-2 with TRBJ2-2; D is possibly TRBD2 (6 bases). The CDR3 spans 16 residues. From germline, CDR1 is SGHAT and CDR2 FQNNGV. The CDR3 sequence: CASSLSGGANTWELFF. CDR3 in DNA: TGTGCCAGCAGCTTATCTGGCGGGGCGAACACCTGGGAGCTGTTTTTT. Drawing the rest from reference TRBV11-2 and TRBJ2-2, the complete variable domain is EAGVAQSPRYKIIEKRQSVAFWCNPISGHATLYWYQQILGQGPKLLIQFQNNGVVDDSQLPKDRFSAERLKGVDSTLKIQPAKLEDSAVYLCASSLSGGANTWELFFGEGSRLTVL.

In the case of this clonotype: The junction does not match germline at one end; this may be a read error. This chain joins TRBV6-9 and TRBJ2-3; possibly TRBD2 for D (7 bases). This CDR3 has 19 residues. CDR1 is MNHGY and CDR2 is SVAAGI in the germline V gene. CDR3 region: CASRVRGGAGLLSTDTHYF. Written as DNA, the CDR3 is TGTGCCAGCAGAGTTAGGGGGGGGGCCGGACTACTTAGCACAGATACGCATTATTTT.

This chain links TRBV29-1 with TRBJ2-7; 10 nucleotides align to TRBD1. Germline V lookup: CDR1 SQVTM, CDR2 ANQGSEA. The CDR3 contains 17 residues. The CDR3 DNA is TGCAGCGTTGCGGGCCTCGATCCGGACAGGGGGGGATACGAGCAGTGCGTC. This sequence encodes CSVAGLDPDRGGYEQCV.

This clonotype was seen once. This rearrangement joins TRBV4-2 to TRBJ2-7; TRBD2 aligns across 11 bases. J lost 1 base, V lost 4 bases, and 6 bases had no gene match. CDR1 and CDR2 from the germline V gene are LGHNA and YNFKEQ. CDR3 length: 16 residues. The CDR3 sequence is CASSLPTSGVSYEQYF. CDR3 nucleotide sequence: TGTGCCAGCAGCCTCCCGACTAGCGGGGTATCCTACGAGCAGTACTTC.

This chain joins TRBV5-1 and TRBJ2-6; D not certain. The CDR3 covers 17 residues. Germline values: CDR1 SGHRS, CDR2 YFSETQ. Trimming left V 4 bases short and J 3 bases short, with 17 bases between. The CDR3 reads CASSPTGYYYGANVLTF. The CDR3 coding sequence is TGCGCCAGCAGCCCAACGGGCTACTACTATGGGGCCAACGTCCTGACTTTC. Based on the CDR3 plus reference TRBV5-1 and TRBJ2-6, the full variable domain is KAGVTQTPRYLIKTRGQQVTLSCSPISGHRSVSWYQQTPGQGLQFLFEYFSETQRNKGNFPGRFSGRQFSNSRSEMNVSTLELGDSALYLCASSPTGYYYGANVLTFGAGSRLTVL.

As regards this clonotype: Since the CDR3 does not end with the conserved phenylalanine or tryptophan, this likely comes from a read error. It is unclear where the CDR3 begins or ends on the DNA, so no DNA is shown, and the CDR3 is as TCRdb lists it. This chain uses TRBV5-1 with TRBJ2-2; TRBD2, as called in the table, went unchecked against the DNA. CDR1 and CDR2 from the germline V gene are SGHRS and YFSETQ. The CDR3 length is 16 residues, termini included. The CDR3: CASSFGTSTNTGEMFY.

Notes on this clonotype: Germline and junction disagree at one end, which may indicate a read error. The rearrangement joins TRBV29-1 to TRBJ2-1, with 8 bases fitting TRBD2. Germline-derived CDR1 and CDR2 are SQVTM and ANQGSEA. The CDR3 consists of 14 residues. CDR3 nucleotides: TGTAGCGTTTCTCTCGGGAGGGCCCGGAATGAGCAGTTCTTC. This encodes CSVSLGRARNEQFF.

The chain combines TRBV11-1 with TRBJ2-1; D may be TRBD1 or TRBD2 (7 bases each). Trimming removed 4 bases at V and 4 bases at J, with 11 bases between. The germline CDR1 and CDR2 sequences are SGHAT and FQDESV (reference sequence). CDR3 length: 14 amino acids. The CDR3 region has the DNA TGTGCCAGCAGCTCAGGGGGGGGATACAATGAGCAGTTCTTC. This translates into CASSSGGGYNEQFF.

About this clonotype: The germline gene is not matched at one end of the junction; a read error may be the cause. V is TRBV29-1 and J is TRBJ2-1, with TRBD1 as a possible D gene (5 bases). The CDR3 has 14 residues. Germline CDR1 is SQVTM and CDR2 is ANQGSEA. The CDR3 coding sequence is TGCAGCGTAATAGGGTCAGGGTCCTACCATGAGCAGTTCTTC. Its translation: CSVIGSGSYHEQFF.

This clonotype came up many times. The genes are TRBV30 and TRBJ2-1; 11 bases map to TRBD1. This CDR3 region has 15 residues. The V gene's germline CDR1 is GTSNPN and CDR2 SVGIG (reference sequence). V lost 1 base and J lost 8; bases outside the gene matches: 7. CDR3 DNA sequence: TGTGCCTGGAGTGCCGGGACAGGGGGTATCGATGAGCAGTTCTTC. It translates to CAWSAGTGGIDEQFF.

This clonotype occurred many times. This chain joins TRBV28 and TRBJ1-5, with unresolved D. V was shortened by 5 bases and J by 1 base, with 6 bases between the two germline ends. Germline assignment: CDR1 MDHEN and CDR2 SYDVKM. The CDR3 has 13 amino acids. In nucleotides, the CDR3 is TGTGCCAGCAGTGACCAGAGCAATCAGCCCCAGCATTTT. Amino acids: CASSDQSNQPQHF. The variable domain in full, completed from reference TRBV28 and TRBJ1-5, reads DVKVTQSSRYLVKRTGEKVFLECVQDMDHENMFWYRQDPGLGLRLIYFSYDVKMKEKGDIPEGYSVSREKKERFSLILESASTNQTSMYLCASSDQSNQPQHFGDGTRLSIL.

Many counts were recorded for this clonotype. The chain employs TRBV5-1 and TRBJ1-2; no reliable D call. CDR1 is SGHRS and CDR2 is YFSETQ in the germline V gene. Between the trimmed V and J ends, which lost 0 bases and 4 bases, there was a span of 10 bases. The CDR3 is 14 residues long. In DNA form, the CDR3 reads TGCGCCAGCAGCTTGGAAGTCGGATCCTATGGCTACACCTTC. Translation: CASSLEVGSYGYTF.

This clonotype was seen at least ten times. The rearrangement uses TRBV5-1 and TRBJ1-2; D possibly corresponds to TRBD1 (6 bases). The germline CDR1 and CDR2 sequences are SGHRS and YFSETQ. This CDR3 spans 14 amino acids. V lost 6 bases, J lost 4 bases, and 16 bases lay in between. The CDR3 DNA reads as TGCGCCAGCAAGGACAGCCCTTCGGGCTATGGCTACACCTTC. Amino acids: CASKDSPSGYGYTF.

The chain uses TRBV11-2 and TRBJ2-1; a possible D gene is TRBD2 (5 bases). The CDR3 covers 15 residues. CDR1 and CDR2 from the germline V gene are SGHAT and FQNNGV. Trimming stripped 4 bases from V and 10 bases from J, with 20 bases between. CDR3 sequence: CASSSYPQVEREQFF. CDR3 bases: TGTGCCAGCAGCTCCTATCCCCAAGTGGAGCGGGAGCAGTTCTTC. Full variable domain (rest looked up from reference TRBV11-2 and TRBJ2-1): EAGVAQSPRYKIIEKRQSVAFWCNPISGHATLYWYQQILGQGPKLLIQFQNNGVVDDSQLPKDRFSAERLKGVDSTLKIQPAKLEDSAVYLCASSSYPQVEREQFFGPGTRLTVL.

A remark on this clonotype: The final CDR3 position lacks the conserved phenylalanine or tryptophan, pointing to a likely read error. The chain has TRBV11-1 and TRBJ2-7; 9 bases map to TRBD1. V dropped 5 bases and J dropped 6; count of bases not matched to a gene: 2. This CDR3 contains 12 residues. Germline V gives CDR1 SGHAT, CDR2 FQDESV (reference sequence). This CDR3 reads CASSGQGCEQYN. CDR3 bases: TGTGCCAGCAGCGGACAGGGGTGCGAGCAGTACAAC.

This clonotype occurred a few times. The V and J genes are TRBV12-3 or TRBV12-4 and TRBJ2-7; D call uncertain. V shed 5 bases and J shed 4 bases, with 9 bases lying between them. The CDR3 covers 12 residues. CDR3 DNA sequence: TGTGCCAGCAGTCCTCTGATGTACGAGCAGTACTTC. Encoded protein: CASSPLMYEQYF.

In this sample, this clonotype is medium-sized (0.01 to 0.1%). The rearrangement links TRBV4-1 to TRBJ1-5, with D uncertain. Germline assignment: CDR1 MGHRA and CDR2 YSYEKL. V lost 0 bases, J lost 5 bases, and 11 bases lay in between. This CDR3 has 15 residues. CDR3 protein: CASSQEGGPHQPQHF. The CDR3 nucleotides read TGCGCCAGCAGCCAAGAAGGAGGGCCCCATCAGCCCCAGCATTTT.

This sequence joins TRBV7-8 and TRBJ1-5; D uncertain. V was shortened by 1 base and J by 7 bases, with 8 bases between the two germline ends. The CDR3 extends over 13 amino acids. Germline loops: CDR1 SGHVS, CDR2 FQNEAQ. CDR3 coding DNA: TGTGCCAGCAGCTTAGATCGTGAGCAGCCCCAGCATTTT. Its translation: CASSLDREQPQHF.